This T cell receptor beta chain was profiled in a study of shared clonotypes between healthy human individuals. In the case of this clone: Its antigen remains unidentified.

Study results and caveats: Sharing across a few donors was seen in 4% to 5% of naive CD4 clonotypes. Only blood was sampled, and tissue TCR repertoires likely differ from blood ones.

This CDR3 is built from 13 residues. Germline V lookup: CDR1 SGHTA, CDR2 FQGTGA. The V end was cut by 6 bases, the J end by 5 bases, with 13 bases between. Here immunoSEQ multiplex PCR was the method, and the copy in TCRdb shows in-frame clones only, minus some. The data show about 2.3 million clones, around 92% seen once. Sequenced sample: naive CD4+ T cells from PBMCs. Noted subset: CD45RA+ positively selected. J is TRBJ2-5 and V is TRBV7-3; TRBD1 is a possible D gene (5 bases). The receptor comes from a young man in good health. Some clones in this sample may be carry-over from other donors' samples. For the CDR3, the DNA is TGTGCCAGCAGTCCCGCAGGGCAGGAGACCCAGTACTTC. Protein: CASSPAGQETQYF.